This TCR beta chain was obtained from a study of blood T cells in healthy people across ages. Study-wide findings and caveats: PBMCs went unsorted, and a conclusive naive versus antigen-experienced comparison was therefore prevented.

Next came a second PCR, run for roughly 6 to 11 cycles, which used a sample-barcoded 5' primer along with a J-beta primer mix. TCRdb redid the calling of the 5' RACE reads with MiXCR, one entry per CDR3 protein. The sample has fewer than 2,000,000 distinct CDR3 sequences; roughly 43% are singletons. The germline gives CDR1 SEHNR, CDR2 FQNEAQ (reference sequence). CDR3 length equals 16 residues. V shed 4 bases and J 1 base; nucleotides not matched to a gene: 4. The donors, aged roughly 6 to 95, were healthy Caucasians from Russia. About this clonotype itself: Its antigen is not known.

The J gene is TRBJ2-5, the V gene TRBV7-9, with 12 bases aligning to TRBD2. The sequence came from a human donor in good health. Sample: blood. CDR3 nucleotides: TGTGCCAGCAGCTCCGAGGGACTAGCGGGCCAAGAGACCCAGTACTTC. Translated, it gives CASSSEGLAGQETQYF.